This entry lists 30 T cell receptor beta chains sequenced from one sample in a study of T cells in tumors after PD-1 blockade. Time point described: first of two post-therapy site-matched biopsies roughly 2 months apart. The protocol was immunoSEQ multiplex PCR, while the TCRdb copy is restricted to in-frame clones and leaves out a portion. Here the sample spans thousands of clones, around 70% being singletons. Sample: tumor tissue, taken after anti-PD-1 treatment. These receptors all come from a human donor with basal cell carcinoma.

In regard to this clone: The sample carries other DNA sequences with the same CDR3. The chain is built from TRBV10-2 and TRBJ2-7; no clear D. The CDR3 length is 11 residues. Germline lookup yields CDR1 WSHSY and CDR2 SAAADI. V was clipped by 5 bases and J by 1 base, with 3 bases between them. Here the CDR3 reads CASSLSYEQYF. CDR3 DNA: TGCGCCAGCAGTTTGTCCTACGAGCAGTACTTC.

The chain recombines TRBV9 with TRBJ2-1; D is ambiguous. V was trimmed by 2 bases and J by 6 bases, leaving 15 bases between them. Germline values: CDR1 SGDLS, CDR2 YYNGEE. This CDR3 is 15 amino acids long. CDR3 loop: CASSVFMGFVNEQFF. The CDR3 DNA reads as TGTGCCAGCAGCGTCTTTATGGGCTTCGTCAATGAGCAGTTCTTC.

In this sample, this clone turned up a few times. The rearrangement links TRBV7-9 to TRBJ2-7; 9 nucleotides agree with TRBD1. The junction had 8 bases not matched to a gene; V was cut back by 5 bases and J by 6 bases. Germline V gene sequence: CDR1 SEHNR, CDR2 FQNEAQ (reference sequence). The CDR3 runs 14 residues. The CDR3 sequence: CASSPWTGDPEQYF. The DNA of the CDR3 is TGTGCCAGCAGCCCCTGGACAGGGGACCCCGAGCAGTACTTC.

This clone showed up just a few times. The V gene is TRBV5-8, the J gene TRBJ1-1; no clear D. There are 16 residues in the CDR3. CDR1 is SGHTS, CDR2 YDEGEE, per germline. With 0 bases removed from V and 1 base from J, the gap between germline ends came to 13 bases. This CDR3 reads CASSLDGNIPNTEAFF. In nucleotides, the CDR3 is TGTGCCAGCAGCTTGGATGGAAACATACCGAACACTGAAGCTTTCTTT.

The rearrangement joins TRBV6-5 to TRBJ2-3; D is uncertain. Trimming removed 0 bases from V and 2 bases from J, with 9 bases in between. The germline CDR1 and CDR2 sequences are MNHEY and SVGAGI. The CDR3 is 15 amino acids. The CDR3 loop is CASSYSLTNTDTQYF. The CDR3 bases are TGTGCCAGCAGTTACTCTCTTACTAACACAGATACGCAGTATTTT.

The chain combines TRBV29-1 with TRBJ2-7; tentative D call: TRBD2 (6 bases). Trimming cost V 6 bases and J 1 base, with 22 bases left between them. The CDR3 length is 16 residues. Germline V gene lookup returns CDR1 SQVTM and CDR2 ANQGSEA. The CDR3 here is CSVLGVGTLGSYEQYF. CDR3 in DNA: TGCAGCGTGCTAGGGGTAGGGACTTTGGGATCCTACGAGCAGTACTTC.

The V call is TRBV4-1, the J call TRBJ1-5; weak D call: TRBD1 (6 bases). V was trimmed by 4 bases and J by 1 base, leaving 11 bases between them. The length of the CDR3 is 15 residues. Germline V gene sequence: CDR1 MGHRA, CDR2 YSYEKL. CDR3 in DNA: TGCGCCAGCAGCCGTAGGACAGACAGCAATCAGCCCCAGCATTTT. Protein: CASSRRTDSNQPQHF.

The chain recombines TRBV10-3 with TRBJ2-4; D unresolved. V lost 7 bases and J lost 6, with 10 bases in between. The V gene's germline CDR1 is ENHRY and CDR2 SYGVKD. The CDR3 spans 12 residues. DNA of the CDR3: TGTGCCATCATGGGGAACGGAAACATTCAGTACTTC. This codes for CAIMGNGNIQYF.

This CDR3 is CSVALWDSQETQYF. The CDR3 region has the DNA TGCAGCGTAGCACTATGGGACAGCCAAGAGACCCAGTACTTC. The chain is built from TRBV29-1 and TRBJ2-5; 7 bases fit TRBD1. J lost 1 base, V lost 6 bases, and 8 bases had no gene match. Germline assignment: CDR1 SQVTM and CDR2 ANQGSEA. This CDR3 comprises 14 residues.

The chain joins TRBV19 to TRBJ1-4; no definite D call. The CDR3 is 14 residues long. From germline, CDR1 is LNHDA and CDR2 SQIVND (reference sequence). V dropped 5 bases and J dropped 3 bases, with 10 bases sitting between them. CDR3: CASSSRSSNEKLFF. The DNA for the CDR3 is TGTGCCAGTAGTTCCCGCTCCTCTAATGAAAAACTGTTTTTT.

The chain has TRBV6-2 or TRBV6-3 and TRBJ2-5; 9 nucleotides match TRBD2. The V and J ends lost 4 bases and 3 bases, in that order; junction bases with no gene match: 12. CDR3 length: 17 amino acids. Germline V CDR1 and CDR2: MNHEY, SVGEGT. CDR3: CASSSLKTSGYEETQYF. The CDR3, as DNA: TGTGCCAGCAGTTCCCTCAAAACTAGCGGGTATGAAGAGACCCAGTACTTC.

This rearrangement joins TRBV27 to TRBJ2-5; TRBD1 matches 9 bases. Per germline, CDR1 MNHEY and CDR2 SMNVEV (reference sequence). This CDR3 is 19 amino acids long. V was clipped by 0 bases and J by 4 bases; unmatched bases: 15. The CDR3 coding sequence is TGTGCCAGCAGTTTATCCATTCTTACCGGGACAGGGTTTGGAGAGACCCAGTACTTC. This translates into CASSLSILTGTGFGETQYF.

The chain employs TRBV6-6 and TRBJ1-1; D uncertain. This CDR3 region has 14 residues. Trimming stripped 1 base from V and 1 base from J, with 7 bases between. From germline, CDR1 is MNHNY and CDR2 SVGAGI (reference sequence). The CDR3, as DNA: TGTGCCAGCAGTTACTATCCGGGGAACACTGAAGCTTTCTTT. Encoded protein: CASSYYPGNTEAFF.

V is TRBV9 and J is TRBJ2-1; TRBD2 matches 12 bases. CDR3 length: 15 amino acids. The germline V gene encodes CDR1 SGDLS and CDR2 YYNGEE. V lost 5 bases and J lost 4; bases outside the gene matches: 4. The CDR3 is CASSPLAGGYNEQFF. The CDR3 nucleotides are TGTGCCAGCAGTCCCCTAGCGGGGGGGTACAATGAGCAGTTCTTC.

This clone has more than one count but fewer than ten. The chain employs TRBV14 and TRBJ2-1, with D possibly TRBD1 on 6 matching bases. This CDR3 contains 13 residues. V lost 4 bases and J 6 bases, leaving 10 bases between the germline ends. The germline gives CDR1 SGHDN, CDR2 FVKESK. DNA of the CDR3: TGTGCCAGCAGCCCGACAGGTCTCAATGAGCAGTTCTTC. Its protein product is CASSPTGLNEQFF.

This clone occurred a few times. This chain connects TRBV7-2 to TRBJ1-2; 8 nucleotides line up with TRBD1. Germline V gene lookup returns CDR1 SGHTA and CDR2 FQGNSA. Trimming at V came to 3 bases and at J to 8 bases, leaving 14 bases not matched to a gene. This CDR3 is 16 amino acids long. CDR3 amino acids: CASSFTLGQDDRGYTF. The CDR3 nucleotides read TGTGCCAGCAGCTTTACCCTGGGACAGGATGATCGCGGCTACACCTTC.

The chain recombines TRBV6-5 with TRBJ1-5, with 7 bases identical to TRBD1. Germline V lookup: CDR1 MNHEY, CDR2 SVGAGI. The CDR3 is made up of 13 amino acids. V trimming: 6 bases; J trimming: 11 bases; junction bases outside the gene matches: 10. The CDR3 here is CASSNRGRESQHF. The CDR3 DNA follows: TGTGCCAGCAGCAACAGGGGCAGGGAGTCCCAGCATTTT.

The count of this clone is one. V is TRBV3-1 (or the pseudogene TRBV3-2) and J is TRBJ2-2; 13 bases are shared with TRBD2. The junction had 8 bases not matched to a gene; V was cut back by 4 bases and J by 9 bases. Germline V gives CDR1 LGHDT, CDR2 YNNKEL (reference sequence). This CDR3 spans 16 amino acids. The CDR3 sequence: CASSPGLAGRGRELFF. In DNA form, the CDR3 reads TGTGCCAGCAGCCCGGGACTAGCGGGGAGGGGCAGGGAGCTGTTTTTT.

J is TRBJ1-2 and V is TRBV29-1, with D perhaps TRBD1 (5 bases). Trimming took 7 bases from V and 6 from J, leaving 12 bases between them. Germline V lookup: CDR1 SQVTM, CDR2 ANQGSEA. The CDR3 loop spans 11 amino acids. Here the CDR3 reads CSGAWGDGYTF. CDR3 bases: TGCAGCGGGGCCTGGGGGGATGGCTACACCTTC. The full variable domain, its missing parts supplied by reference TRBV29-1 and TRBJ1-2, is SAVISQKPSRDICQRGTSLTIQCQVDSQVTMMFWYRQQPGQSLTLIATANQGSEATYESGFVIDKFPISRPNLTFSTLTVSNMSPEDSSIYLCSGAWGDGYTFGSGTRLTVV.

The chain carries TRBV4-1 and TRBJ2-7; TRBD1 agrees at 9 bases. Germline assignment: CDR1 MGHRA and CDR2 YSYEKL. V trimming: 0 bases; J trimming: 5 bases; junction bases outside the gene matches: 14. The CDR3 sequence is 18 residues long. The CDR3 loop reads CASSQETLTGTGMDEQYF. The CDR3 DNA follows: TGCGCCAGCAGCCAAGAAACTTTAACCGGGACAGGGATGGACGAGCAGTACTTC.

The chain recombines TRBV19 with TRBJ2-1; TRBD1 matches 9 bases. The CDR3 is 15 amino acids. J lost 7 bases, V lost 6 bases, and 10 bases had no gene match. Per the germline V gene, CDR1 is LNHDA and CDR2 is SQIVND (reference sequence). CDR3 sequence (DNA): TGTGCCAGTAGATATAACGGACAGGGGCTTAATGAGCAGTTCTTC. This encodes CASRYNGQGLNEQFF.

The J gene is TRBJ2-3, the V gene TRBV9; no definite D call. Trimming removed 4 bases at V and 7 bases at J, with 10 bases between. Germline V gene sequence: CDR1 SGDLS, CDR2 YYNGEE. The CDR3 has 12 residues. As DNA, the CDR3 is TGTGCCAGCAGCACCCCTTTTCATACGCAGTATTTT. This gives the protein CASSTPFHTQYF.

This chain uses TRBV20-1 with TRBJ1-1, with D unclear. V was pared by 3 bases and J by 12 bases, with 11 bases between. CDR1 and CDR2 (germline): DFQATT, SNEGSKA (reference sequence). The CDR3 spans 10 residues. The CDR3: CSARTERTFF. The CDR3 DNA sequence: TGCAGTGCTAGGACGGAGCGAACTTTCTTT.

V gene TRBV4-2 combines with J gene TRBJ1-1; D uncertain. The CDR3 contains 13 residues. The V gene's germline CDR1 is LGHNA and CDR2 YNFKEQ. V was pared by 1 base and J by 4 bases, with 7 bases between. CDR3 loop: CASSQGHLTEAFF. The CDR3 DNA sequence: TGTGCCAGCAGCCAAGGACACCTCACTGAAGCTTTCTTT.

The J gene is TRBJ2-5, the V gene TRBV6-5, with 12 bases lining up with TRBD2. Trimming took 6 bases from V and 2 from J; bases not matched to a gene: 4. Germline V gene lookup returns CDR1 MNHEY and CDR2 SVGAGI. There are 15 residues in the CDR3. The CDR3 region is CASSLAGGLQETQYF. The CDR3 nucleotides are TGTGCCAGCAGCCTAGCGGGGGGGCTTCAAGAGACCCAGTACTTC.

The chain links TRBV20-1 to TRBJ2-7, with a tentative D call TRBD1 (6 bases). CDR3 length equals 14 residues. The V end was cut by 3 bases, the J end by 3 bases, with 15 bases between. The germline V gene encodes CDR1 DFQATT and CDR2 SNEGSKA (reference sequence). The CDR3 loop is CSASDQTRGYEQYF. CDR3 sequence (DNA): TGCAGTGCTAGTGACCAGACCAGGGGCTACGAGCAGTACTTC.

The genes are TRBV28 and TRBJ2-1; 13 bases match TRBD2. The V gene end was trimmed by 6 bases and the J gene end by 9 bases; junction bases not matched to a gene: 8. This CDR3 region has 15 residues. Germline V gene sequence: CDR1 MDHEN, CDR2 SYDVKM. The CDR3 spells CASRSTSGGAVEQFF. DNA of the CDR3: TGTGCCAGCAGGTCTACTAGCGGGGGGGCCGTTGAGCAGTTCTTC.

The CDR3: CASAGLFGNNEQFF. The CDR3, as DNA: TGTGCCAGCGCCGGACTATTCGGGAACAATGAGCAGTTCTTC. The chain joins TRBV27 to TRBJ2-1; D is perhaps TRBD2 (6 bases). The V and J ends lost 8 bases and 5 bases respectively, with 16 bases between them. Looked up from germline, CDR1 is MNHEY and CDR2 is SMNVEV (reference sequence). The CDR3 loop spans 14 amino acids.

The chain combines TRBV10-3 with TRBJ2-1; TRBD2 agrees at 12 bases. This CDR3 is built from 15 residues. Trimming removed 4 bases from V and 8 bases from J; junction bases left unmatched: 6. The germline V gene encodes CDR1 ENHRY and CDR2 SYGVKD. CDR3 amino acids: CAISGRTSGKDEQFF. In DNA, the CDR3 is TGTGCCATCAGTGGGAGGACTAGCGGGAAAGATGAGCAGTTCTTC.

The genes are TRBV28 and TRBJ2-1, with D tentatively TRBD1 or TRBD2 (5 bases each). The V end was cut by 3 bases, the J end by 6 bases, with 12 bases between. Germline-derived CDR1 and CDR2 are MDHEN and SYDVKM. This CDR3 is 14 amino acids long. DNA for the CDR3: TGTGCCAGCAGTTTTCCAACTAGGGGCAATGAGCAGTTCTTC. It translates to CASSFPTRGNEQFF. The variable domain in full, completed from reference TRBV28 and TRBJ2-1, reads DVKVTQSSRYLVKRTGEKVFLECVQDMDHENMFWYRQDPGLGLRLIYFSYDVKMKEKGDIPEGYSVSREKKERFSLILESASTNQTSMYLCASSFPTRGNEQFFGPGTRLTVL.